This T cell receptor (beta chain) was recorded in a study of low-dose radiotherapy and immunotherapy resistance in tumors. Overall study: A dose of 0.5 Gy per fraction was delivered to Cohort 1 every 2 weeks, for a total of 6.5 Gy. The drug cyclophosphamide was given into a vein at 200 mg/m2 every two weeks, one day before radiation and immunotherapy. Intravenous administration to patients comprised nivolumab at 240 mg every two weeks and ipilimumab at 1 mg/kg every six weeks.

With TRAV- and TRBV-specific primers, first-strand cDNA was made, covering the alpha and beta chains. TCRs were put through 15 to 25 PCR cycles of amplification with Phusion. A constant-region primer and the V-primer adapter served as the primer pair. MiXCR was run by TCRdb on the reads, yielding one entry per CDR3 protein. The table records under 90,000 distinct CDR3 sequences, over 15% of them present only once. As to time point: before trial treatment. Low-dose radiotherapy, low-dose cyclophosphamide, aspirin, ipilimumab and nivolumab were all given to the donors. This clonotype was observed many times. This CDR3 region has 13 residues. Germline V lookup: CDR1 SQVTM, CDR2 ANQGSEA. The J segment lost 7 bases and the V segment lost 4 bases, leaving 6 bases of the junction unmatched.

This receptor was obtained from a male donor with prostate cancer. Sequenced material: PBMCs, taken before treatment. The chain recombines TRBV29-1 with TRBJ1-4, with TRBD1 matching 7 bases. The CDR3 is CSVVANRGEKLFF. The CDR3 DNA reads as TGCAGCGTTGTTGCGAACAGGGGTGAAAAACTGTTTTTT.